This T cell receptor (beta chain) was documented in a study of blood T cell repertoires in COVID-19. Study background: Samples came from the United States, Italy and Spain, spanning acute and convalescent COVID-19. PBMCs, B-cell-depleted T cells, or T cells were the source of the cDNA or gDNA that made up the material.

This clone appeared a single time. As processed by the authors: Cell counts per sample came from amplifying reference gene primers. Assay: immunoSEQ multiplex PCR; the TCRdb copy retains only in-frame clones and omits some. That table gives V, J and clone size, and the DNA gave D and trimming. The sample holds over 250,000 clones, approximately 86% seen once. The germline gives CDR1 LGHNT, CDR2 FRNRAP. V was pared by 5 bases and J by 3 bases, with 17 bases between. The CDR3 is 15 amino acids. Sequencing used peripheral blood. The clonotype comes from a woman younger than 45 with acute or convalescent COVID-19. This chain uses TRBV12-5 with TRBJ2-7; the D gene is possibly TRBD1 (6 bases). As DNA, the CDR3 is TGTGCTAGTGGTCCTCGGACAGCAAGAGTCTACGAGCAGTACTTC. Translation gives CASGPRTARVYEQYF.